This T cell receptor (beta chain) was captured by sequencing in a study of HIV-infected patients and healthy controls. In TCRdb, the 5' RACE reads were re-called with MiXCR into one record per CDR3 protein. The repertoire includes around 18,000 distinct CDR3 sequences, 16% of them detected once, and 20% to 25% sits in the top ten. Trimming shortened V by 1 base and J by 7 bases, and 7 bases separated the two germline ends. The CDR3 has 13 residues. In germline, CDR1 is LGHNA, CDR2 YSLEER. This receptor was identified in a human donor in good health. This sequence joins TRBV4-3 and TRBJ2-2; D is unclear. Source material: CD8+ T cells from blood. CDR3 amino acids: CASSQVGNGELFF. The DNA of the CDR3 is TGCGCCAGCAGCCAAGTAGGGAACGGGGAGCTGTTTTTT.